Here is one TCR beta chain with its context. The sample originates from a study of PD-L1 blockade in urothelial cancer. Across the study: Patients started atezolizumab around 2014, 1,200 mg intravenously every 3 weeks.

The V end was cut by 1 base, the J end by 0 bases, with 8 bases between. The germline CDR1 and CDR2 sequences are MNHNS and SASEGT. This CDR3 is built from 15 residues. TCRdb's copy holds only in-frame clones and misses some; the assay was immunoSEQ multiplex PCR. The profile shows 45,000 to 60,000 clones, around 89% of them singletons. The time point was: peripheral blood 6 weeks after treatment start. The genes are TRBV6-1 and TRBJ2-3, with D unclear. Material: PBMCs, obtained around atezolizumab (anti-PD-L1) treatment. The sequence was obtained from a man aged 60 to 69 with urothelial cancer. CDR3 sequence: CASSEGILSTDTQYF. Here the CDR3 DNA reads TGTGCCAGCAGTGAAGGAATCCTAAGCACAGATACGCAGTATTTT.